The subject of this entry is one T cell receptor (beta chain). Its antigen is unknown. This sample is part of a study of a mutant IDH1 vaccine in newly diagnosed glioma. At the level of the study: There were eight vaccinations for patients, given in weeks 1, 3, 5, 7, 11, 15, 19 and 23. Vaccination followed radiotherapy alone by 4-6 weeks, or accompanied temozolomide cycles. Regarding the study as a whole: The occurrence of vaccine-induced immune responses was seen in 80% to 95% of patients.

Sequencing was performed with immunoSEQ multiplex PCR; in TCRdb, only in-frame clones are kept and a portion is missing. The data hold 32,000 or so clones, with roughly 80% observed a single time. Time point of the sample: week 5, during vaccination. A single vaccine dose contained 300 ug of mutant IDH1 20-mer peptide, and topical imiquimod was used with it. Tumors from donors were new WHO grade 3 or 4 IDH1-mutant astrocytomas with ATRX loss. Germline V gene data show CDR1 as SGHRS and CDR2 as YFSETQ. CDR3 length: 13 amino acids. V was shortened by 4 bases and J by 7 bases, with 12 bases between the two germline ends.

The sequence was obtained from a man between 25 and 39 years old with glioma. The chain joins TRBV5-1 to TRBJ1-5, with D possibly TRBD1 on 6 matching bases. The sequencing here drew on PBMCs, taken from a glioma patient whose treatment included an IDH1 peptide vaccine. The CDR3 DNA is TGCGCCAGCAGCCCAGGGGAGAGGCAGCCCCAGCATTTT. Translating it yields CASSPGERQPQHF.